The clone carrying this TCR beta chain occurred a few times. Its target is unknown. This CDR3 is 16 amino acids long. CDR1 is MNHEY and CDR2 is SVGEGT in the germline V gene. Trimming stripped 5 bases from V and 0 bases from J, with 14 bases between. This specimen belongs to a study of T cell repertoires in cytomegalovirus infection. Turning to the study itself: The authors relied on CMV epitopes, both recently identified HLA-C-restricted and well-studied HLA-B-restricted. Evidence of both CMV infection and a matching HLA type came from public TCR beta signatures. Overall study findings and caveats: CMV-specific TCR beta clonotypes restricted by HLA-C dominated the ex vivo response. CMV carriers having the relevant HLA were flagged by cumulative public TCR beta family frequency.

TCRdb independently ran MiXCR on the reads; one entry per CDR3 protein. The top ten hold roughly 14% of the sample, which has about 400,000 distinct CDR3 sequences, just under 35% seen once. The material sequenced was cultured PBMCs, taken from culture after CMV antigen stimulation. This receptor was taken from a human donor in good health (CMV status not recorded). Some clones in this sample may be carry-over from other donors' samples. The chain links TRBV6-2 or TRBV6-3 to TRBJ1-5; tentative D call: TRBD1 (5 bases). In DNA form, the CDR3 reads TGTGCCAGCAGTCCATCGCGGGACCATAGCAATCAGCCCCAGCATTTT. Translation gives CASSPSRDHSNQPQHF.